These T cell receptor beta chains were read from a single sample in a study of cytomegalovirus exposure and HLA in healthy donors. The repertoire was sequenced with immunoSEQ multiplex PCR; TCRdb's copy has only in-frame clones and lacks some. In the table there are about 190,000 clones, approximately 82% of which are singletons. The material sequenced was PBMCs. These receptor sequences come from a man aged 35 to 55 in good health and CMV-seropositive. Each CDR3 is given with its conserved first and last residue. Fields, in order: J gene, V gene, CDR3 length, D gene, clone size, CDR3 protein, CDR3 DNA. D genes are given only for firm matches. Clone size, where shown, is once, few, many, or a class for clones that have expanded.

TRBJ1-2 | TRBV7-8 | 15 | TRBD1 | . | CASSARQGTGYGYTF | TGTGCCAGCAGCGCGAGACAGGGAACGGGCTATGGCTACACCTTC
TRBJ2-7 | TRBV20-1 | 10 | . | . | CSAAPYEQYF | TGCAGTGCGGCCCCGTACGAGCAGTACTTC
TRBJ2-5 | TRBV9 | 16 | . | . | CASSASLEVSRETQYF | TGTGCCAGCAGCGCCTCCCTGGAGGTATCTAGAGAGACCCAGTACTTC
TRBJ2-3 | TRBV10-3 | 16 | TRBD2 | . | CAIRPSGRAGTDTQYF | TGTGCCATCAGGCCTAGCGGGAGGGCAGGCACAGATACGCAGTATTTT
TRBJ2-7 | TRBV27 | 13 | TRBD1 | . | CASSTGTGNEQYF | TGTGCCAGCAGCACCGGGACAGGCAACGAGCAGTACTTC
TRBJ2-3 | TRBV7-2 | 12 | TRBD2 | . | CASSLSRGTQYF | TGTGCCAGCAGCTTATCGCGGGGGACGCAGTATTTT
TRBJ2-7 | TRBV7-2 | 18 | . | . | CASSLIDRGGGRTYEQYF | TGTGCCAGCAGCTTAATAGACAGGGGAGGCGGGAGAACCTACGAGCAGTACTTC
TRBJ2-2 | TRBV5-1 | 15 | . | . | CASSPGLARTGELFF | TGCGCCAGCAGCCCGGGACTCGCGAGGACCGGGGAGCTGTTTTTT
TRBJ2-5 | TRBV7-2 | 15 | TRBD1 | few | CASSYRGPTGRAQYF | TGTGCCAGCAGTTACAGGGGGCCGACGGGTAGGGCCCAGTACTTC
TRBJ2-3 | TRBV9 | 16 | TRBD2 | once | CASSAQGLGGTDTQYF | TGTGCCAGCAGCGCTCAGGGACTAGGAGGCACAGATACGCAGTATTTT
TRBJ1-1 | TRBV29-1 | 14 | . | . | CSVAVRSGSTEAFF | TGCAGCGTTGCGGTGCGTTCGGGTAGCACTGAAGCTTTCTTT
TRBJ2-1 | TRBV5-8 | 13 | . | . | CASSLGGPGEQFF | TGTGCCAGCAGCTTGGGCGGGCCGGGTGAGCAGTTCTTC
TRBJ1-3 | TRBV7-6 | 16 | . | . | CASSLGVGSPGNTIYF | TGTGCCAGCAGCTTAGGGGTCGGGTCTCCTGGAAACACCATATATTTT
TRBJ2-7 | TRBV18 | 16 | TRBD2 | . | CASSPPGLAGSGEQYF | TGTGCCAGCTCACCACCGGGACTAGCGGGAAGCGGCGAGCAGTACTTC
TRBJ2-4 | TRBV10-1 | 16 | TRBD2 | . | CASSDTGLQAKNSQYF | TGCGCCAGCAGTGATACGGGACTACAAGCCAAAAACAGTCAGTACTTC
TRBJ2-1 | TRBV6-5 | 14 | . | . | CASSYQGTANEQFF | TGTGCCAGCAGTTATCAGGGTACCGCCAATGAGCAGTTCTTC
TRBJ1-5 | TRBV28 | 15 | TRBD1 | . | CASTPGTASNQPQHF | TGTGCCAGCACCCCCGGGACAGCTAGCAATCAGCCCCAGCATTTT
TRBJ1-1 | TRBV5-1 | 15 | TRBD1 | once | CASSWGSDRDTEAFF | TGCGCCAGCAGCTGGGGCAGCGACAGGGACACTGAAGCTTTCTTT
TRBJ2-5 | TRBV2 | 15 | TRBD2 | . | CASSLGGGRQETQYF | TGTGCCAGCTCCCTGGGCGGGGGGCGCCAAGAGACCCAGTACTTC
TRBJ1-1 | TRBV4-1 | 14 | . | . | CASSQVGEGQEAFF | TGCGCCAGCAGCCAGGTGGGGGAGGGTCAAGAAGCTTTCTTT
TRBJ2-2 | TRBV13 | 12 | . | . | CASSFRVGELFF | TGTGCCAGCAGCTTTCGGGTCGGGGAGCTGTTTTTT
TRBJ2-5 | TRBV9 | 16 | TRBD2 | . | CASSVAAGVGQETQYF | TGTGCCAGCAGCGTAGCAGCGGGAGTAGGGCAAGAGACCCAGTACTTC
TRBJ2-7 | TRBV7-2 | 15 | TRBD2 | . | CASNSRLAGNYEQYF | TGTGCCAGCAACAGTAGACTAGCGGGGAATTACGAGCAGTACTTC
TRBJ2-7 | TRBV28 | 13 | . | . | CASHPLGGYEQYF | TGTGCCAGCCACCCTCTAGGGGGATACGAGCAGTACTTC
TRBJ1-2 | TRBV7-9 | 14 | . | . | CASSRNQVGYGYTF | TGTGCCAGCAGCCGTAATCAGGTTGGCTATGGCTACACCTTC
TRBJ2-2 | TRBV11-1 | 14 | . | . | CASSSRPGHGELFF | TGTGCCAGCAGCTCTCGGCCAGGGCACGGGGAGCTGTTTTTT
TRBJ2-5 | TRBV19 | 15 | TRBD2 | . | CASTLGTSGEETQYF | TGTGCCAGTACCCTTGGGACTAGCGGGGAAGAGACCCAGTACTTC
TRBJ2-6 | TRBV28 | 17 | . | . | CASSFPGRGPGANVLTF | TGTGCCAGCAGTTTCCCCGGGCGGGGTCCTGGGGCCAACGTCCTGACTTTC
TRBJ2-5 | TRBV5-1 | 14 | . | few | CASSLGLGEETQYF | TGCGCCAGCAGCTTGGGACTAGGGGAAGAGACCCAGTACTTC